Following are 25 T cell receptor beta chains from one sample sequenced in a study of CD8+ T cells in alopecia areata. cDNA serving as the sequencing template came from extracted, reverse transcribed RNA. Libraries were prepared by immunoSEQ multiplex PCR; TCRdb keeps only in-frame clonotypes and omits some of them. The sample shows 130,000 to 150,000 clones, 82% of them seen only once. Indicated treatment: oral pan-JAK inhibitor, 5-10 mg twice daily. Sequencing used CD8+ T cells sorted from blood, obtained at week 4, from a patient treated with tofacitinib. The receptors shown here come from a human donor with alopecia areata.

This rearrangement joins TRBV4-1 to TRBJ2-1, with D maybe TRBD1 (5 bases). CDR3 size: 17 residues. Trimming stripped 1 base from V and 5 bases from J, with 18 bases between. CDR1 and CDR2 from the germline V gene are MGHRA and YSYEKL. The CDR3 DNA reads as TGCGCCAGCAGCCAAGGGGGCCCTAGTGAGGCGAACAATGAGCAGTTCTTC. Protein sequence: CASSQGGPSEANNEQFF.

CDR3 coding DNA: TGTGCCAGCAGCTTATTGGGGACTAGCGGGGACGGGAGCTCCTACAATGAGCAGTTCTTC. It yields the protein CASSLLGTSGDGSSYNEQFF. The chain is built from TRBV7-8 and TRBJ2-1; 13 bases are shared with TRBD2. Losses at the gene ends were 2 bases for V and 0 bases for J; bases not matched to a gene: 10. The CDR3 sequence is 20 residues long. Germline loops: CDR1 SGHVS, CDR2 FQNEAQ.

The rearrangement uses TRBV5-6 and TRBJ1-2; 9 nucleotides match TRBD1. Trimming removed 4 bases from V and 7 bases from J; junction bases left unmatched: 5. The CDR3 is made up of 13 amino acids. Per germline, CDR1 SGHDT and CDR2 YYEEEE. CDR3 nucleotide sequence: TGTGCCAGCAGCGAAAGGACAGGGGCTGGCTACACCTTC. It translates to CASSERTGAGYTF.

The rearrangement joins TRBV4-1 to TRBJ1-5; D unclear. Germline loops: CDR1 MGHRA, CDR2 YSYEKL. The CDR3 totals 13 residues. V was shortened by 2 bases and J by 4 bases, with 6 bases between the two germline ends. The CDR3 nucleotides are TGCGCCAGCAGCCAAACTTTAAATCAGCCCCAGCATTTT. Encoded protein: CASSQTLNQPQHF.

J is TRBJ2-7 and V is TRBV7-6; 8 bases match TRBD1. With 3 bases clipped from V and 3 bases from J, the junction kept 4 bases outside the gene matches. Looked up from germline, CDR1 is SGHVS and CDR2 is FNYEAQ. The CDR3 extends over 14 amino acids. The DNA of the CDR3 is TGTGCCAGCAGCTTCGAAACAGGGGGCTACGAGCAGTACTTC. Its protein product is CASSFETGGYEQYF. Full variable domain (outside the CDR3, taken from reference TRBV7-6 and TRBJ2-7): GAGVSQSPRYKVTKRGQDVALRCDPISGHVSLYWYRQALGQGPEFLTYFNYEAQQDKSGLPNDRFSAERPEGSISTLTIQRTEQRDSAMYRCASSFETGGYEQYFGPGTRLTVT.

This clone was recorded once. As DNA, the CDR3 is TGTGCCAGCAGCTTGGGTCAGGGTTTCTACGAGCAGTACTTC. Its translation: CASSLGQGFYEQYF. The rearrangement joins TRBV5-6 to TRBJ2-7; possible D gene TRBD1, 5 bases. Germline V gene lookup returns CDR1 SGHDT and CDR2 YYEEEE. V lost 0 bases and J 3 bases, leaving 10 bases between the germline ends. This CDR3 region has 14 residues.

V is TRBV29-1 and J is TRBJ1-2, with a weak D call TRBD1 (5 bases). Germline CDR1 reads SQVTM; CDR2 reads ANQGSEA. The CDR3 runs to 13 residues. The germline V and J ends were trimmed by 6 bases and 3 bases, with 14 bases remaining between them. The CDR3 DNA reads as TGCAGCGTATACCGGGGGGGTTACTATGGCTACACCTTC. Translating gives CSVYRGGYYGYTF.

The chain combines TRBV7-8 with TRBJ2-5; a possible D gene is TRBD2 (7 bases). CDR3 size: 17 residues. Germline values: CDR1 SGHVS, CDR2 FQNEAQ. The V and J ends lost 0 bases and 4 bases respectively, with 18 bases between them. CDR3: CASSLASAGAPGETQYF. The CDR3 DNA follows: TGTGCCAGCAGCTTAGCGTCGGCGGGGGCCCCCGGAGAGACCCAGTACTTC.

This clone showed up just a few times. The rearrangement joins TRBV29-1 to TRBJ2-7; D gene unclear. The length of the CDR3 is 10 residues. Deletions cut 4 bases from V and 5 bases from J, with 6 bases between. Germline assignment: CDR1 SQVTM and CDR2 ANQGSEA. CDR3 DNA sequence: TGCAGCGTTGGTTTGGACGAGCAGTACTTC. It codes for CSVGLDEQYF.

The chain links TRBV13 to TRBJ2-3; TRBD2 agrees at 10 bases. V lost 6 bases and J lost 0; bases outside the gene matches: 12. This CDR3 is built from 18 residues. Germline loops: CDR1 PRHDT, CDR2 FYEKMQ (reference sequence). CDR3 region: CASRERLAGETSTDTQYF. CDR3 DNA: TGTGCCAGCAGGGAACGTCTAGCGGGGGAAACTAGCACAGATACGCAGTATTTT.

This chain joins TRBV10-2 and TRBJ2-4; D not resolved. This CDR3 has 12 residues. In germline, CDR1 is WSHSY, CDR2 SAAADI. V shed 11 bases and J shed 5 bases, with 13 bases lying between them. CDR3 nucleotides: TGCGCCTCCACCTCCGCGGAAAACATTCAGTACTTC. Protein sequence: CASTSAENIQYF.

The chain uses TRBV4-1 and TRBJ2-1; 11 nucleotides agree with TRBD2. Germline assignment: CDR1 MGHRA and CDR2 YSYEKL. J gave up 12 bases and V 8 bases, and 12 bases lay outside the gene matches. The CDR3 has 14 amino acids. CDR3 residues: CASEPGLAAARQFF. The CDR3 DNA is TGCGCCAGCGAACCGGGACTAGCGGCTGCTAGGCAGTTCTTC.

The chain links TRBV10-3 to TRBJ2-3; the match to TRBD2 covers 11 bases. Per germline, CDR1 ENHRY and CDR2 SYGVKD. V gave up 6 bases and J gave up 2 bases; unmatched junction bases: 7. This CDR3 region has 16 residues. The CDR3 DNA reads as TGTGCCATCAGACCCATAGCGGGGGGGGACACAGATACGCAGTATTTT. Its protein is CAIRPIAGGDTDTQYF.

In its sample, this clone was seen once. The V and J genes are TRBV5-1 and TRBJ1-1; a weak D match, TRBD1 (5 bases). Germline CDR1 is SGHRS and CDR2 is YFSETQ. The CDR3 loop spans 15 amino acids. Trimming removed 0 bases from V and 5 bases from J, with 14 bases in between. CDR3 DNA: TGCGCCAGCAGCTTGGGAGGGGAGGCCCAGACTGAAGCTTTCTTT. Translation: CASSLGGEAQTEAFF.

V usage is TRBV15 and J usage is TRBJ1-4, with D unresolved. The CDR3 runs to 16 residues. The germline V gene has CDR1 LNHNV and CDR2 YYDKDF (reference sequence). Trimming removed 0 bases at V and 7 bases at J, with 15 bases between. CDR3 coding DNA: TGTGCCACCAGCAGAGATAGGGTCTTACGGGGTGAAAAACTGTTTTTT. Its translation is CATSRDRVLRGEKLFF. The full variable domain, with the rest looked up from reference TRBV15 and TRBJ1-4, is DAMVIQNPRYQVTQFGKPVTLSCSQTLNHNVMYWYQQKSSQAPKLLFHYYDKDFNNEADTPDNFQSRRPNTSFCFLDIRSPGLGDTAMYLCATSRDRVLRGEKLFFGSGTQLSVL.

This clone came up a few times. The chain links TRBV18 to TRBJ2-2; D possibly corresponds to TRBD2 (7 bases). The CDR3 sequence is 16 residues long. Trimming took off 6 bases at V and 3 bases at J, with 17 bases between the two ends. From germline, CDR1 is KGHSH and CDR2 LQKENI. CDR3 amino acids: CASSPFGGGDTGELFF. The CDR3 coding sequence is TGTGCCAGCTCGCCCTTCGGCGGGGGCGACACCGGGGAGCTGTTTTTT.

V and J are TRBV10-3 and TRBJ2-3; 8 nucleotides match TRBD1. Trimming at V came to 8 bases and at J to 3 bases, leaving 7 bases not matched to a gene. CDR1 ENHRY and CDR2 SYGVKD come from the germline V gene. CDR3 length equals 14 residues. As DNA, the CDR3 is TGTGCCATCGCCATTGACAGGGGTACAGATACGCAGTATTTT. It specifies CAIAIDRGTDTQYF.

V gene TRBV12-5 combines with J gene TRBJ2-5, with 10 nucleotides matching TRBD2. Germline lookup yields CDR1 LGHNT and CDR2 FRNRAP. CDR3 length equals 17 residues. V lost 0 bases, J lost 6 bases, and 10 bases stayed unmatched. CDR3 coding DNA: TGTGCTAGTGGTTTGGTACGGGCTAGCGGGGGACCTAAGACCCAGTACTTC. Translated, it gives CASGLVRASGGPKTQYF.

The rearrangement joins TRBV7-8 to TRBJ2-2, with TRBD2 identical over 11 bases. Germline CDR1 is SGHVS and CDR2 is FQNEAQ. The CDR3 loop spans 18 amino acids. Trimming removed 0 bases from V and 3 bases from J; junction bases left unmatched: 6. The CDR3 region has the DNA TGTGCCAGCAGCTTAGCGGCACTAGCGGGGGCGGACACCGGGGAGCTGTTTTTT. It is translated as CASSLAALAGADTGELFF.

The CDR3 DNA is TGTGCCAGCAGCCCGGACTCACTCCACTCCACAGATACGCAGTATTTT. Amino acid sequence: CASSPDSLHSTDTQYF. V is TRBV7-9 and J is TRBJ2-3; tentatively, D is TRBD2 (5 bases). Per germline, CDR1 SEHNR and CDR2 FQNEAQ (reference sequence). The CDR3 extends over 16 amino acids. The V end lost 5 bases, the J end lost 2 bases, and 17 bases lay between the germline ends.

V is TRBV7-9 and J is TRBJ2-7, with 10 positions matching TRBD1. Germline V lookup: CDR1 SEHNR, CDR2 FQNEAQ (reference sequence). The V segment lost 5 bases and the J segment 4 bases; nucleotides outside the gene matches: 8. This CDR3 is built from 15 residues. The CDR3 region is CASSTKTGGPYEQYF. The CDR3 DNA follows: TGTGCCAGCAGCACAAAGACAGGGGGCCCGTACGAGCAGTACTTC.

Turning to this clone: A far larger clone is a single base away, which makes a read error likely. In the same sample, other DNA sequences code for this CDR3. As DNA, the CDR3 is TGTGCCAGCAGCTTTACCGGGGGGGGCACAGATACGCAGTATTTT. This translates into CASSFTGGGTDTQYF. The V and J genes are TRBV7-3 and TRBJ2-3; TRBD2 matches 8 bases. Germline CDR1 and CDR2: SGHTA and FQGTGA. This CDR3 comprises 15 residues. V lost 3 bases to trimming and J lost 1 base; unmatched junction nucleotides: 3.

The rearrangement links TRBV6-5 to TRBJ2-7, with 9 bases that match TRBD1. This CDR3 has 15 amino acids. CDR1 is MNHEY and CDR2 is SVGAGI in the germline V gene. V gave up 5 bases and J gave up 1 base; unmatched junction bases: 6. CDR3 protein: CASSKGTGKSYEQYF. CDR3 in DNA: TGTGCCAGCAGTAAAGGGACAGGGAAATCCTACGAGCAGTACTTC.

This chain's CDR3 is CASSQVGQGIHEQYF. DNA for the CDR3: TGTGCCAGCAGCCAAGTTGGACAGGGGATCCACGAGCAGTACTTC. The genes are TRBV14 and TRBJ2-7; TRBD1 aligns across 9 bases. This CDR3 has 15 residues. From germline, CDR1 is SGHDN and CDR2 FVKESK. The J segment lost 5 bases and the V segment lost 1 base, leaving 6 bases of the junction unmatched. Variable domain in full (rest from reference TRBV14 and TRBJ2-7): EAGVTQFPSHSVIEKGQTVTLRCDPISGHDNLYWYRRVMGKEIKFLLHFVKESKQDESGMPNNRFLAERTGGTYSTLKVQPAELEDSGVYFCASSQVGQGIHEQYFGPGTRLTVT.

The CDR3, as DNA: TGTGCCAGCGGCGGGACCACAGATACGCAGTATTTT. Translation: CASGGTTDTQYF. The chain links TRBV6-5 to TRBJ2-3; perhaps TRBD2 as D (6 bases). Deletions cut 8 bases from V and 2 bases from J, with 8 bases between. The CDR3 sequence is 12 residues long. Looked up from germline, CDR1 is MNHEY and CDR2 is SVGAGI.